This T cell receptor beta chain was observed in a study of siplizumab effects on memory and regulatory T cells. The protocol was immunoSEQ multiplex PCR, while the TCRdb copy is restricted to in-frame clones and leaves out a portion. Of roughly 100,000 clones in the sample, over 95% were seen once. Study outcomes and limitations: Alloreactive clones mapping to unstimulated subsets formed only a minor fraction.

Naive, memory, effector memory and TEMRA subsets that were unstimulated underwent sequencing in a few donor pairs. The CDR3 has 14 residues. Between the trimmed V and J ends, which lost 4 bases and 4 bases, there was a span of 11 bases. Per germline, CDR1 LNHDA and CDR2 SQIVND (reference sequence). Details on this clone: What it recognizes is unknown.

The chain links TRBV19 to TRBJ1-5, with TRBD1 as a possible D gene (5 bases). The source material was naive CD4+ T cells sorted from blood. The sequence was obtained from a human donor in good health. The CDR3 loop reads CASSTDGGNQPQHF. The CDR3 region has the DNA TGTGCCAGTAGTACAGATGGGGGGAATCAGCCCCAGCATTTT.